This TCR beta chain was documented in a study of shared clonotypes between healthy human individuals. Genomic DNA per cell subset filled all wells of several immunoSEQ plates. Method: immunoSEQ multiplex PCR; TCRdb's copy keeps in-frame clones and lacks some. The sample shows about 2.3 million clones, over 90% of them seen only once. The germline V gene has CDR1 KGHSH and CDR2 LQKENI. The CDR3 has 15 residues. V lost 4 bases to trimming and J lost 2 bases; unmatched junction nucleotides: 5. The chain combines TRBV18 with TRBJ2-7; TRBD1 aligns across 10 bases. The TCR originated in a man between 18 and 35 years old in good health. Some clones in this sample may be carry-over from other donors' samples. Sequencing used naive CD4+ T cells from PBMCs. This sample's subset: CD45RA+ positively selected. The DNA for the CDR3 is TGTGCCAGCTCACAAACCGGGACAGGGGCCTACGAGCAGTACTTC. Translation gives CASSQTGTGAYEQYF.